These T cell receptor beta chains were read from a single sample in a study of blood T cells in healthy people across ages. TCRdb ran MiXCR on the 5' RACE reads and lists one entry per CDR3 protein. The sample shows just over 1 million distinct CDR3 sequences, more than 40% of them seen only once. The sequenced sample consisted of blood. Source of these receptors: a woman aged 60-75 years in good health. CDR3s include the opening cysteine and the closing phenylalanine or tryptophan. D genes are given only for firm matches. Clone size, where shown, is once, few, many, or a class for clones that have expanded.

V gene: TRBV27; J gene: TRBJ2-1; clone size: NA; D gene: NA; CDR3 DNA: TGTGCCAGCAGTTTAAAGGTTGGGGCGTCGAGAGGTAATGAGCAGTTCTTC; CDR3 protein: CASSLKVGASRGNEQFF
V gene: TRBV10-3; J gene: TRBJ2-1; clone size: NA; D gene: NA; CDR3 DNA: TGTGCCATCAGTCCCGGGTGGGACAATGAGCAGTTCTTC; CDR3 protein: CAISPGWDNEQFF
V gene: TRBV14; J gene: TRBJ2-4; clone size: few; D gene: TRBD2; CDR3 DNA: TGTGCCAGCAGCCAAGGCCTCGGGAGGGCCGGGAACATTCAGTACTTC; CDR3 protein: CASSQGLGRAGNIQYF
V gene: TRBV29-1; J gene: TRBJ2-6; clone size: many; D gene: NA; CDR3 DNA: TGCAGCGTTGAAACGAGGGGGGTCCCTGGGGCCAACGTCCTGACTTTC; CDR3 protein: CSVETRGVPGANVLTF
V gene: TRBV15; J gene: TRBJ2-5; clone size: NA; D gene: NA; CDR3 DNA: TGTGCCACCAGCAGAGATAGGGCCAGGGAGACCCAGTACTTC; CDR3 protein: CATSRDRARETQYF
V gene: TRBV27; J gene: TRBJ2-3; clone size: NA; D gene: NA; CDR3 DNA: TGTGCCAGCAGTATCGGGACTCCCACAGATACGCAGTATTTT; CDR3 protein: CASSIGTPTDTQYF
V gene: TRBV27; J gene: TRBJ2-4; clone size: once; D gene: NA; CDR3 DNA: TGTGCCAGCAGTGTATGGCGGCCAACGGAGGGCATTCAGTACTTC; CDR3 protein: CASSVWRPTEGIQYF
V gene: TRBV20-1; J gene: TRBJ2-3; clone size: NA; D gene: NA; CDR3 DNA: TGCAGTGCTAGATCGCTGGGCACAGATACGCAGTATTTT; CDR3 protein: CSARSLGTDTQYF
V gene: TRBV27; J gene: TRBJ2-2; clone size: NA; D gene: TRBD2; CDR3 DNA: TGTGCCAGCAGTATAATTGGGACTATTAACACCGGGGAGCTGTTTTTT; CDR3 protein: CASSIIGTINTGELFF
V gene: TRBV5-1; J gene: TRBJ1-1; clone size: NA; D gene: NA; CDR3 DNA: TGCGCCAGCAGCTTGGTCGGCAGGGGATACGAAGCTTTCTTT; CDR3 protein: CASSLVGRGYEAFF
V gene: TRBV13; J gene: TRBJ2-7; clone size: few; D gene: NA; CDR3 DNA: TGTGCCAGCAGCTTCGGAGCGTACCCGTACGAGCAGTACTTC; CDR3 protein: CASSFGAYPYEQYF
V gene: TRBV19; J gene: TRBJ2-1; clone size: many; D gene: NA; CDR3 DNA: TGTGCCAGTTTGGGGTCGGGAATCGATCCCTTCAATGAGCAGTTCTTC; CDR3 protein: CASLGSGIDPFNEQFF
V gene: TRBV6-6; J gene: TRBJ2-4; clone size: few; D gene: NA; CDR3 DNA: TGTGCCAGCAGCCACCCTCGGGGGCCGGGCAAAAACATTCAGTACTTC; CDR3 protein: CASSHPRGPGKNIQYF
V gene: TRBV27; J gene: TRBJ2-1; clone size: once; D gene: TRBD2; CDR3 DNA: TGTGCCAGCCAGCCCGGCGGGAGAATTGGAAATGAGCAGTTCTTC; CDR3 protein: CASQPGGRIGNEQFF
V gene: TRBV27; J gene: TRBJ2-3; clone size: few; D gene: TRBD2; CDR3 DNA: TGTGCCAGCCGCTTAAACGGCGGGAGATTAGCCCCAGATACGCAGTATTTT; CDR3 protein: CASRLNGGRLAPDTQYF
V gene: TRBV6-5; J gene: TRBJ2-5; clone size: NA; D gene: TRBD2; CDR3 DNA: TGTGCCAGCGGAATACTAGCGGGAGTAGAGACCCAGTACTTC; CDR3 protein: CASGILAGVETQYF
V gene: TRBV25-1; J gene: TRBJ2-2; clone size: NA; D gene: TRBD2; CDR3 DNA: TGTGCCAGCAGCCCCGGGCTAGCGGGCTCCGGGGAGCTGTTTTTT; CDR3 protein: CASSPGLAGSGELFF
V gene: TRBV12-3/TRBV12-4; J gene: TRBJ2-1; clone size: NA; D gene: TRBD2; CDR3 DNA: TGTGCCAGCGGCTATGGGAGCGGGAGTCGGTTCTTC; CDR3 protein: CASGYGSGSRFF
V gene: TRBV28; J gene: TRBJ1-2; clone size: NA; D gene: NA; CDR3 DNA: TGTGCCAGCAGTTTCCCAGCTTTAGCTAACTATGGCTACACCTTC; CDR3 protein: CASSFPALANYGYTF
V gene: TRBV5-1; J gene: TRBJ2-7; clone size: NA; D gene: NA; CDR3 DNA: TGCGCCAGCGGACGGTACTCCTACGAGCAGTACTTC; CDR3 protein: CASGRYSYEQYF
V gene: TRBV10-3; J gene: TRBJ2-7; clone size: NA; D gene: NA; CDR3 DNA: TGTGCCATCAGTGAGTCCGAGAGCTCCTACAATGAGCAGTACTTC; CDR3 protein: CAISESESSYNEQYF
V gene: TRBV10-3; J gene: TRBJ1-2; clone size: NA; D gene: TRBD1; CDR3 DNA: TGTGCCATCAGTGAGCCAGGCATCCAGGGGGTCGATGGCTACACCTTC; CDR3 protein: CAISEPGIQGVDGYTF
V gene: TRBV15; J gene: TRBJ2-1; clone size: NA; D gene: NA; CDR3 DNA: TGTGCCACCAGCAGAGTAAGGACTCACAATGAGCAGTTCTTC; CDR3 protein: CATSRVRTHNEQFF
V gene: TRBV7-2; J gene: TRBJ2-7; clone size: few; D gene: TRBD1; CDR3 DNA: TGTGCCAGCAGCCGCTCTGGACAGGGCTCCTACGAGCAGTACTTC; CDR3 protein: CASSRSGQGSYEQYF
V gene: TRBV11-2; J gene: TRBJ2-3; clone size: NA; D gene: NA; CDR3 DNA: TGTGCCAGCAGTTTTGGGGCATCTAGCACAGATACGCAGTATTTT; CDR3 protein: CASSFGASSTDTQYF
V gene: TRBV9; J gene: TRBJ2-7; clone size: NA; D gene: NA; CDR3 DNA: TGTGCCAGCAGCGTAAGCTCTTCGGCCCGCGAGCAGTACTTC; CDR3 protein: CASSVSSSAREQYF
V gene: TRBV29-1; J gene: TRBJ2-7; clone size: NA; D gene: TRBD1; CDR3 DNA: TGCAGCGCCGGAACACAGGGGTCCTACGAGCAGTACTTC; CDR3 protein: CSAGTQGSYEQYF
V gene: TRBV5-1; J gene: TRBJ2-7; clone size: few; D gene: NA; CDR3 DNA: TGCGCCAGCAGCCCCCCCGACTGGCCCTACGAGCAGTACTTC; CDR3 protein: CASSPPDWPYEQYF